This is a list of T cell receptor beta chains from one sample in a study of blood T cell repertoires in COVID-19. TCRdb's table, derived via immunoSEQ multiplex PCR, lists solely in-frame clones and lacks some. The sample records around 130,000 clones, approximately 85% being singletons. Material for sequencing was peripheral blood. Source of these receptors: a man between 50 and 59 years old with acute or convalescent COVID-19. The CDR3 runs from the conserved cysteine through the conserved F or W. The order of the fields is CDR3 protein, CDR3 DNA, J gene, D gene, V gene. A D gene is named only where the DNA matches it firmly.

CAGRRGGHYGYTF TGTGCCGGACGGAGGGGGGGCCACTATGGCTACACCTTC TRBJ1-2 - TRBV19
CASSLGQGYTGELFF TGCGCCAGCAGCTTGGGACAGGGGTACACCGGGGAGCTGTTTTTT TRBJ2-2 TRBD1 TRBV5-1
CASSVGGGGARETQYF TGTGCCAGCAGCGTAGGCGGCGGGGGGGCCCGAGAGACCCAGTACTTC TRBJ2-5 TRBD2 TRBV9
CASTTTGGNQPQHF TGTGCCAGCACCACAACAGGGGGCAATCAGCCCCAGCATTTT TRBJ1-5 TRBD1 TRBV6-6
CASSFTDSYEQYF TGTGCCAGCAGTTTTACAGATTCCTACGAGCAGTACTTC TRBJ2-7 - TRBV12-3/TRBV12-4
CASSQATGSLGAF TGTGCCAGCAGCCAAGCGACAGGCTCCCTAGGGGCCTTC TRBJ1-2 - TRBV4-2
CASSLVAGATDTQYF TGCGCCAGCAGCTTGGTAGCGGGGGCCACAGATACGCAGTATTTT TRBJ2-3 TRBD2 TRBV5-1
CAGLAGGNYGYTF TGTGCCGGACTGGCAGGGGGCAACTATGGCTACACCTTC TRBJ1-2 TRBD1 TRBV2
CASSQESSSGWYNEQFF TGTGCCAGCAGCCAAGAAAGCTCTAGCGGATGGTACAATGAGCAGTTCTTC TRBJ2-1 TRBD2 TRBV3-1/TRBV3-2
CASSQEASVSYEQYF TGTGCCAGCAGCCAAGAGGCTAGCGTATCCTACGAGCAGTACTTC TRBJ2-7 - TRBV4-2